This T cell receptor beta chain was captured by sequencing in a study of T cell changes during pregnancy in multiple sclerosis. The germline gives CDR1 LNHDA, CDR2 SQIVND (reference sequence). V lost 6 bases and J 0 bases, leaving 4 bases between the germline ends. The CDR3 totals 12 residues. Assay used: immunoSEQ multiplex PCR; TCRdb lists only in-frame clones, some missing. The sample carries around 99,000 clones, roughly 92% recorded once. This clone was seen just once. The receptor comes from a female donor with multiple sclerosis, enrolled in a pregnancy study. The J gene is TRBJ2-3, the V gene TRBV19; no definite D call. This specimen consisted of peripheral blood, obtained in the first trimester of pregnancy. CDR3 DNA sequence: TGTGCCAGTAGCCCTAGCACAGATACGCAGTATTTT. This encodes CASSPSTDTQYF.